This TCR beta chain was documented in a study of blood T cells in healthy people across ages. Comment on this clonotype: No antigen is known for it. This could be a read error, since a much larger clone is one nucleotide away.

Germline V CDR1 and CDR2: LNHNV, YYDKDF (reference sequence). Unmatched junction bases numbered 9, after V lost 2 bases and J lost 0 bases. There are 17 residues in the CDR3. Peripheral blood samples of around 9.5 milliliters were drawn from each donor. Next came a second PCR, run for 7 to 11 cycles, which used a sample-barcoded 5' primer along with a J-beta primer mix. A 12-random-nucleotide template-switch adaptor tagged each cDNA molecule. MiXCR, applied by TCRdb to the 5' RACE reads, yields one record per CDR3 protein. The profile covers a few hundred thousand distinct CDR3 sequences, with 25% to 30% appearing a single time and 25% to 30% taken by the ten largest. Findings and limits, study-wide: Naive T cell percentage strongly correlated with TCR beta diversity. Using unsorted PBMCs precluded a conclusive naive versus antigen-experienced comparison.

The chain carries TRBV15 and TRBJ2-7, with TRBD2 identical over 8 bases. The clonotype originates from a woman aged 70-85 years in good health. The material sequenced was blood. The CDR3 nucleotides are TGTGCCACCAGCAGATCGCGGGAGGACTCGGGCTCCTACGAGCAGTACTTC. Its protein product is CATSRSREDSGSYEQYF.